This TCR beta chain derives from a study of response to subunit inactivated influenza vaccine. Study-wide results and caveats: A suggestion made by the authors is that each seasonal influenza vaccination recruits few new T cells.

Germline CDR1 SQVTM, CDR2 ANQGSEA. The ends lost 7 bases at V and 5 bases at J; junction bases unmatched: 9. The CDR3 has 13 amino acids. TCRdb fed the RT-PCR reads into MiXCR, producing one record per CDR3 protein. Found here are fewer than 650,000 distinct CDR3 sequences, 10% to 15% of them singletons; the top ten hold approximately 14%. This clonotype has only a few counts. Its target is unknown. The receptor was isolated from a man in his fifties who received an inactivated influenza vaccine. This chain joins TRBV29-1 and TRBJ2-5; 8 nucleotides line up with TRBD1. The specimen was PBMCs from blood, collected 40 to 50 days after vaccination. This chain's CDR3 is CSGGTGNSETQYF. CDR3 sequence (DNA): TGCAGCGGGGGGACAGGAAACTCGGAGACCCAGTACTTC.